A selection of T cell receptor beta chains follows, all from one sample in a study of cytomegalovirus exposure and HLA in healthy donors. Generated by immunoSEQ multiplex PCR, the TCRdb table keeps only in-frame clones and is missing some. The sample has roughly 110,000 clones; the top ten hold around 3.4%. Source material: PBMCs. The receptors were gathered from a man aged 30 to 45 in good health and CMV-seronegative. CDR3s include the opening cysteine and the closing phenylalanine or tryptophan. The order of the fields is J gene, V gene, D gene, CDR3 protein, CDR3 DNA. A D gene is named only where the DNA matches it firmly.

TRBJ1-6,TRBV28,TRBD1,CASSLRDRDDPPLHF,TGTGCCAGCAGTTTAAGGGACAGGGATGATCCACCCCTCCACTTT
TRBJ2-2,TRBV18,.,CASSPSGGTGELFF,TGTGCCAGCTCACCATCAGGGGGGACCGGGGAGCTGTTTTTT
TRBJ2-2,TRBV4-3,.,CASSQRRTGELFF,TGCGCCAGCAGCCAAAGGAGGACCGGGGAGCTGTTTTTT
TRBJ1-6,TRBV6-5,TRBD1,CASSYSGQGRVSPLHF,TGTGCCAGCAGTTACTCCGGACAGGGGAGGGTTTCACCCCTCCACTTT
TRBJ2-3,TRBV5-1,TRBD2,CASSVISSGSTDTQYF,TGCGCCAGCAGCGTCATCTCTAGCGGTAGCACAGATACGCAGTATTTT
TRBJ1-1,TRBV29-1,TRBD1,CSASGQVNTEAFF,TGCAGCGCCTCGGGACAGGTAAACACTGAAGCTTTCTTT
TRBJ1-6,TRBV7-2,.,CASSLVTTNNSPLHF,TGTGCCAGCAGCTTAGTAACAACTAATAATTCACCCCTCCACTTT
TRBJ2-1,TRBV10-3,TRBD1,CAISEPGQVTTNEQFF,TGTGCCATCAGTGAGCCGGGACAGGTCACAACGAATGAGCAGTTCTTC
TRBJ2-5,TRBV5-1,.,CASSYWGTQETQYF,TGCGCCAGTTCCTATTGGGGGACACAAGAGACCCAGTACTTC
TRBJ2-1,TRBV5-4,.,CASSSLGYNEQFF,TGTGCCAGCAGCTCGCTCGGGTACAATGAGCAGTTCTTC
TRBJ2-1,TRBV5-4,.,CASSSSIPNEQFF,TGCGCCAGCAGCTCCAGTATTCCCAATGAGCAGTTCTTC
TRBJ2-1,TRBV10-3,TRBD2,CAITTGASGGKHEQFF,TGTGCCATCACCACGGGGGCTAGCGGGGGGAAACATGAGCAGTTCTTC
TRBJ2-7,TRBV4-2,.,CASSQGQQGWYEQYF,TGTGCCAGCAGCCAAGGACAGCAGGGGTGGTACGAGCAGTACTTC
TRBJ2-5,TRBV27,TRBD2,CASSPLAGGYQETQYF,TGTGCCAGCAGTCCCCTAGCGGGGGGGTACCAAGAGACCCAGTACTTC
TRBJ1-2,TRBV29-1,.,CSTATGGLYGYTF,TGCAGCACCGCGACAGGCGGCCTTTATGGCTACACCTTC
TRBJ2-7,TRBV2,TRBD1,CASSQGVSYEQYF,TGTGCCAGCAGCCAGGGGGTGTCCTACGAGCAGTACTTC
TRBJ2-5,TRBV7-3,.,CASSLDWQETQYF,TGTGCCAGCAGCTTAGACTGGCAAGAGACCCAGTACTTC
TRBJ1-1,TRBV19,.,CASSIWGLTDTEAFF,TGTGCCAGTAGTATATGGGGCCTCACGGACACTGAAGCTTTCTTT
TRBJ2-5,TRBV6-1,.,CASTLQGQETQYF,TGTGCCAGCACCTTACAGGGCCAAGAGACCCAGTACTTC
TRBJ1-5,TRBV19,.,CASSRDSGMGINQPQHF,TGTGCCAGTAGTAGAGATTCAGGGATGGGGATCAATCAGCCCCAGCATTTT
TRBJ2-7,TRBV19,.,CASSRQTSSYEQYF,TGTGCCAGTAGTCGACAAACCAGCTCCTACGAGCAGTACTTC
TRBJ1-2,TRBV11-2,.,CASSLLRMEDYTF,TGTGCCAGCAGCTTATTAAGAATGGAGGACTACACCTTC
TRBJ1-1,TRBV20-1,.,CSAKRGTEAFF,TGCAGTGCTAAGCGGGGCACTGAAGCTTTCTTT
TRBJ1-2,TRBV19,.,CASRTSTDSNYGYTF,TGTGCCAGTAGGACATCGACAGACTCTAACTATGGCTACACCTTC
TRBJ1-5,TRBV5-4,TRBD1,CASSTGTGINQPQHF,TGTGCCAGCAGTACCGGGACAGGGATCAATCAGCCCCAGCATTTT
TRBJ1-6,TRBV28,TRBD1,CASSLSRQGGSPLHF,TGTGCCAGCAGTTTGTCGCGGCAGGGGGGATCACCCCTCCACTTT
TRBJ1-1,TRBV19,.,CASRRELEAFF,TGTGCCAGTAGGCGGGAGCTTGAAGCTTTCTTT
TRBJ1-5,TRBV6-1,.,CASSYVGSNQPQHF,TGTGCCAGCAGCTATGTCGGGAGCAATCAGCCCCAGCATTTT